This TCR beta chain was recorded in a study of blood T cells in healthy people across ages. Trimming removed 1 base at V and 2 bases at J, with 13 bases between. The CDR3 spans 15 residues. CDR1 is SGHTS and CDR2 is YDEGEE in the germline V gene. Through a sample-barcoded 5' primer and a J-beta primer mix, a second PCR was run for 7 to 11 cycles. A single record per CDR3 protein comes from TCRdb applying MiXCR to the 5' RACE reads. The sample contains 1.5 million to 2 million distinct CDR3 sequences, about 49% of which appear only once. This TCR came from a woman between 40 and 55 years old in good health. The sample comprised blood. The chain couples TRBV5-8 to TRBJ2-7, with D maybe TRBD1 (6 bases). In DNA, the CDR3 is TGTGCCAGCAGCTTGTTAGGACAGATCCCCTACGAGCAGTACTTC. As protein: CASSLLGQIPYEQYF.